This T cell receptor (beta chain) was sequenced during a study of blood T cell repertoires in COVID-19. At the level of the study: Both acute and convalescent COVID-19 samples were obtained from the United States, Italy and Spain. Sample material is recorded as cDNA or gDNA derived from T cells, B-cell-depleted T cells, or PBMCs.

Original methodology: Cell counts per sample came from amplifying reference gene primers. Using immunoSEQ multiplex PCR, the repertoire was profiled, and TCRdb retains in-frame clones only, with some absent. From that table come the V and J calls and clone size; the DNA was used to work out D and trimming. Of 150,000 or so clones in the sample, around 83% are singletons; the top ten hold approximately 8.4%. The table lists this clone with a count of one. The sample contains more than one DNA sequence encoding this CDR3. The germline CDR1 and CDR2 sequences are SGHDT and YYEEEE. V lost 4 bases to trimming and J lost 4 bases, with 13 bases between them. CDR3 length: 14 amino acids. The study counted Cohort 3 donors as recovered given two negative PCRs, clearance, or symptom resolution.

This clonotype was obtained from a man aged 50-60 years who had recovered from COVID-19. The rearrangement joins TRBV5-6 to TRBJ2-3, with D perhaps TRBD2 (7 bases). What was sequenced was PBMCs or T cells enriched from blood (not recorded which). The CDR3 reads CASSRRGPADTQYF. DNA for the CDR3: TGTGCCAGCAGCCGGCGGGGGCCAGCAGATACGCAGTATTTT.